A selection of T cell receptor beta chains follows, all from one sample in a study of cytomegalovirus exposure and HLA in healthy donors. Assay: immunoSEQ multiplex PCR; the TCRdb copy retains only in-frame clones and omits some. The sample totals over 100,000 clones. The specimen sequenced was PBMCs. The receptors here all came from a man in his thirties or forties in good health and CMV-seronegative. CDR3s include the opening cysteine and the closing phenylalanine or tryptophan. The order of the fields is V gene, J gene, CDR3 protein.

V: TRBV12-5; J: TRBJ2-5; CDR3: CASGFAGRRETQYF
V: TRBV20-1; J: TRBJ2-3; CDR3: CSASYTDTQYF
V: TRBV15; J: TRBJ1-5; CDR3: CATSRSTGGRFQPQHF
V: TRBV15; J: TRBJ2-7; CDR3: CATSRGTYRGRVYEQYF
V: TRBV19; J: TRBJ1-1; CDR3: CASSIKGRSNTEAFF
V: TRBV5-4; J: TRBJ1-2; CDR3: CASSSERQGSYGYTF
V: TRBV28; J: TRBJ2-2; CDR3: CASTRLLAGGPGELFF
V: TRBV5-6; J: TRBJ1-4; CDR3: CASSLTQGAYGEELFF
V: TRBV25-1; J: TRBJ1-6; CDR3: CASSEVGQGYSPLHF
V: TRBV2; J: TRBJ2-5; CDR3: CASREGTGSWEQYF
V: TRBV5-5; J: TRBJ2-2; CDR3: CASSLNGGTNTGELFF
V: TRBV7-2; J: TRBJ1-6; CDR3: CASSLARGGNSPLHF
V: TRBV18; J: TRBJ2-7; CDR3: CASSPQITGDEQYF
V: TRBV6-5; J: TRBJ2-2; CDR3: CASSFRQVNTGELFF
V: TRBV6-5; J: -; CDR3: CASSYSRQGYEQYF
V: TRBV7-2; J: TRBJ1-2; CDR3: CASSPRSQGAHGYTF
V: TRBV5-1; J: TRBJ2-3; CDR3: CASSLVAGGPGQGTQYF
V: TRBV18; J: TRBJ1-3; CDR3: CASSPDRYSGNTIYF
V: TRBV29-1; J: TRBJ1-4; CDR3: CSAGTGSEANEKLFF
V: TRBV27; J: TRBJ1-4; CDR3: CASSLKGQGVEKLFF
V: TRBV7-6; J: TRBJ2-7; CDR3: CASSPIIRGGEQYF
V: TRBV10-3; J: TRBJ1-2; CDR3: CAISELQGDYGYTF
V: TRBV30; J: TRBJ1-1; CDR3: CAWSSRRNTEAFF
V: TRBV15; J: TRBJ1-4; CDR3: CATSRSIGEKLFF
V: TRBV6-1; J: TRBJ2-1; CDR3: CASSQGISAYNEQFF
V: TRBV2; J: TRBJ2-7; CDR3: CASSYSSGGAYEQYF
V: TRBV18; J: TRBJ1-4; CDR3: CASSPEERVNEKLFF